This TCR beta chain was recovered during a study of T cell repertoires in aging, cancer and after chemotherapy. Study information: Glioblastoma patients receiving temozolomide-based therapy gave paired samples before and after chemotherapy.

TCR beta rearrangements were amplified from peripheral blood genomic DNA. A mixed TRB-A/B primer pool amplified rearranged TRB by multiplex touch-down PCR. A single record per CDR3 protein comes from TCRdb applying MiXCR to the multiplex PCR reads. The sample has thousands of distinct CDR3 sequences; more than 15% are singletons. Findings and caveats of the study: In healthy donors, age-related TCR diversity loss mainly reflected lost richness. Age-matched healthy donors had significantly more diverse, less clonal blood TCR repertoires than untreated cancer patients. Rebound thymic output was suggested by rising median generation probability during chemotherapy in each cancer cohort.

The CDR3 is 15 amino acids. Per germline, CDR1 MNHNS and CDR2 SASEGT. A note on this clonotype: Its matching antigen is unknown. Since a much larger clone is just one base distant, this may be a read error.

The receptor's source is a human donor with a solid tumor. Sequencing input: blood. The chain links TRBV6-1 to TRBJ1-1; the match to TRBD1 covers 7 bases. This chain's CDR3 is CASSMGGTVNAEAFF. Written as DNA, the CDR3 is TGTGCCAGCAGTATGGGGGGGACAGTGAACGCTGAAGCTTTCTTT.